This TCR beta chain was captured in a study of brain T cells in children with intractable seizures. CDR3 length equals 16 residues. Germline-derived CDR1 and CDR2 are SGHTA and FQGTGA. This clone appeared once. At one of its ends the junction is not consistent with the germline gene, which may arise from a read error. The time point is: blood from clinic visit 5 months post-surgery; TSC patient then seizure free. Clones were sequenced by immunoSEQ multiplex PCR, and TCRdb holds only the in-frame ones, with some missing. The sample has about 340,000 clones; 93% are singletons. The sequences come from peripheral blood, collected more than 4 months after surgery. This receptor was identified in a boy under two years old with tuberous sclerosis and intractable seizures. This rearrangement joins TRBV7-3 to TRBJ2-1; 9 bases are shared with TRBD2. As DNA, the CDR3 is TGTGCCAGCAGCTCGATAGCGGGAGTATCCTACACTGAGCAGTTCTTC. This gives the protein CASSSIAGVSYTEQFF.